Presented here are 13 T cell receptor beta chains from one specimen sequenced in a study of control samples from healthy donors and cancer patients (TCRdb year 2020). Library preparation employed the immunoSEQ multiplex PCR assay. What TCRdb holds here is the immuneACCESS table cut down to in-frame rearrangements. Part of the clones is not present; checked against another copy, under half of the missing clones reflect an unresolved V gene, and the others are unexplained. This sample lists some 140,000 clones; roughly 94% were detected once. Approximately 6.1% of the sample is taken by the ten largest. Material for sequencing was blood. These receptors were obtained from a man aged 40-55 years in good health.

This chain uses TRBV5-1 with TRBJ2-7; 11 bases are a match to TRBD1. Trimming at V came to 3 bases and at J to 3 bases, leaving 5 bases not matched to a gene. CDR3 size: 15 residues. Germline V lookup: CDR1 SGHRS, CDR2 YFSETQ. The CDR3 protein is CASSYSGTGGYEQYF. The DNA of the CDR3 is TGCGCCAGCAGCTACTCCGGGACAGGGGGCTACGAGCAGTACTTC.

V usage is TRBV6-6 and J usage is TRBJ1-4; possible D gene TRBD1, 6 bases. This CDR3 has 15 residues. Germline CDR1 reads MNHNY; CDR2 reads SVGAGI (reference sequence). With 2 bases removed from V and 8 bases from J, the gap between germline ends came to 15 bases. CDR3 sequence: CASSYPQGSHEKLFF. The CDR3 bases are TGTGCCAGCAGTTACCCACAGGGATCCCACGAAAAACTGTTTTTT.

The chain joins TRBV10-3 to TRBJ2-7, with TRBD1 matching 8 bases. After removal of 9 bases from V and 2 bases from J, the junction contained 3 bases not matched to a gene. This CDR3 region has 12 residues. CDR1 ENHRY and CDR2 SYGVKD come from the germline V gene. The CDR3: CAIGQGAYEQYF. As DNA, the CDR3 is TGTGCCATAGGACAGGGCGCCTACGAGCAGTACTTC.

The chain links TRBV12-3 or TRBV12-4 to TRBJ1-1; D is ambiguous. The ends were cut back, 6 bases at V and 4 bases at J, with 12 bases in the middle. This CDR3 contains 13 residues. DNA for the CDR3: TGTGCCAGCAGGTATCAGTGGAGCACTGAAGCTTTCTTT. Translating it yields CASRYQWSTEAFF.

This clone was found once. J is TRBJ2-7 and V is TRBV5-6, with 10 nucleotides matching TRBD1. CDR3 length: 16 residues. V was clipped by 4 bases and J by 4 bases; unmatched bases: 11. Germline V lookup: CDR1 SGHDT, CDR2 YYEEEE. The chain's CDR3 is CASSLGLGQGGYEQYF. The CDR3 DNA is TGTGCCAGCAGCCTCGGTTTAGGACAGGGGGGTTACGAGCAGTACTTC.

The chain carries TRBV5-6 and TRBJ1-1; a weak D match, TRBD1 (6 bases). The CDR3 totals 15 residues. The germline V and J ends were trimmed by 4 bases and 0 bases, with 13 bases remaining between them. Germline lookup yields CDR1 SGHDT and CDR2 YYEEEE. The CDR3, as DNA: TGTGCCAGCAGCCTACCGGACAGTTTGAACACTGAAGCTTTCTTT. Amino acids: CASSLPDSLNTEAFF.

The chain recombines TRBV27 with TRBJ1-5; TRBD1 matches at 7 bases. CDR3 size: 13 residues. CDR1 is MNHEY and CDR2 is SMNVEV in the germline V gene (reference sequence). J gave up 10 bases and V 4 bases, and 7 bases lay outside the gene matches. The CDR3 sequence: CASSSGGAGPQHF. The DNA for the CDR3 is TGTGCCAGCAGTTCAGGGGGGGCTGGTCCCCAGCATTTT.

The genes are TRBV5-1 and TRBJ1-3, with a possible D match to TRBD1 (6 bases). This CDR3 spans 16 amino acids. Looked up from germline, CDR1 is SGHRS and CDR2 is YFSETQ. V was pared by 0 bases and J by 4 bases, with 14 bases between. CDR3 coding DNA: TGCGCCAGCAGCTTGGGATACAGGGTGGAAGGAAACACCATATATTTT. Its protein is CASSLGYRVEGNTIYF.

This clone was detected only a few times. V is TRBV9 and J is TRBJ2-2; no firm D call. Germline CDR1 reads SGDLS; CDR2 reads YYNGEE. Trimming pared 8 bases from V and 2 bases from J, leaving 13 bases between. CDR3 length: 14 amino acids. The CDR3 DNA is TGTGCCAGTCGACCCTACCCCAACACCGGGGAGCTGTTTTTT. This codes for CASRPYPNTGELFF.

The chain joins TRBV6-1 to TRBJ2-5, with D possibly TRBD2 on 6 matching bases. CDR1 is MNHNS and CDR2 is SASEGT in the germline V gene. Between the trimmed V and J ends, which lost 1 base and 4 bases, there was a span of 16 bases. The CDR3 loop spans 16 amino acids. The CDR3 DNA is TGTGCCAGCAGTGAAGGGGGAGTAGCGGTGGGAGAGACCCAGTACTTC. This translates into CASSEGGVAVGETQYF.

The chain has TRBV7-9 and TRBJ1-1; 7 bases match TRBD1. V lost 1 base to trimming and J lost 7 bases; unmatched junction nucleotides: 3. Germline V gene sequence: CDR1 SEHNR, CDR2 FQNEAQ (reference sequence). The CDR3 is 13 amino acids. The CDR3 sequence: CASSLERDSEAFF. The CDR3 bases are TGTGCCAGCAGCTTAGAGCGGGACAGTGAAGCTTTCTTT.

The chain employs TRBV4-1 and TRBJ1-5; D possibly corresponds to TRBD1 (6 bases). V was shortened by 7 bases and J by 7 bases, with 20 bases between the two germline ends. The germline V gene encodes CDR1 MGHRA and CDR2 YSYEKL. The CDR3 has 15 residues. The CDR3 sequence: CASNQGMAVGQPQHF. The CDR3, as DNA: TGCGCCAGCAACCAGGGGATGGCGGTTGGGCAGCCCCAGCATTTT.

The V call is TRBV5-1, the J call TRBJ2-1, with D perhaps TRBD2 (6 bases). The CDR3 loop spans 14 amino acids. Trimming shortened V by 5 bases and J by 7 bases, and 16 bases separated the two germline ends. Per the germline V gene, CDR1 is SGHRS and CDR2 is YFSETQ. The CDR3 region is CASSLQTRNNEQFF. Written as DNA, the CDR3 is TGCGCCAGCAGTCTCCAGACTAGAAATAATGAGCAGTTCTTC.